The rows below give T cell receptor beta chains drawn from one sample of a study of blood T cell repertoires in COVID-19. Method: immunoSEQ multiplex PCR; TCRdb's copy keeps in-frame clones and lacks some. The sample yields roughly 98,000 clones, 80% to 95% seen once. Sequencing used peripheral blood. These receptors were obtained from a woman aged 60-75 years with active COVID-19. CDR3s include the opening cysteine and the closing phenylalanine or tryptophan. Each record gives: J gene, clone size, D gene, V gene, CDR3 DNA, CDR3 protein. D genes are given only for firm matches. Rows may omit the clone size; those that give it use once, few, many or a size class.

J gene: TRBJ1-6; clone size: once; D gene: .; V gene: TRBV5-1; CDR3 DNA: TGCGCCAGCAGCTCGATCTCACTTTCACCCCTCCACTTT; CDR3 protein: CASSSISLSPLHF
J gene: TRBJ1-2; clone size: .; D gene: TRBD1; V gene: TRBV27; CDR3 DNA: TGTGCCAGCAGTTTGGACAGGGGGTCCAACTATGGCTACACCTTC; CDR3 protein: CASSLDRGSNYGYTF
J gene: TRBJ2-3; clone size: .; D gene: .; V gene: TRBV6-1; CDR3 DNA: TGTGCCAGCAGTGAAGTACTATTCACAGATACGCAGTATTTT; CDR3 protein: CASSEVLFTDTQYF
J gene: TRBJ2-7; clone size: .; D gene: .; V gene: TRBV5-1; CDR3 DNA: TGCGCCAGCAGCCCCGGGAGCGGTGGGGACGAGCAGTACTTC; CDR3 protein: CASSPGSGGDEQYF
J gene: TRBJ2-7; clone size: .; D gene: TRBD1; V gene: TRBV27; CDR3 DNA: TGTGCCAGCAGGGACAGGGTACCCTACGAGCAGTACTTC; CDR3 protein: CASRDRVPYEQYF
J gene: TRBJ1-5; clone size: .; D gene: TRBD1; V gene: TRBV10-3; CDR3 DNA: TGTGCCATCCAGGGGGGCAATCAGCCCCAGCATTTT; CDR3 protein: CAIQGGNQPQHF
J gene: TRBJ2-1; clone size: .; D gene: TRBD2; V gene: TRBV3-1/TRBV3-2; CDR3 DNA: TGTGCCAGCAGCACTTTAGCGGGGGACTACAATGAGCAGTTCTTC; CDR3 protein: CASSTLAGDYNEQFF
J gene: TRBJ2-3; clone size: .; D gene: .; V gene: TRBV14; CDR3 DNA: TGTGCCAGCAGCCAAAGTAGCGTCACCCGGTATTTT; CDR3 protein: CASSQSSVTRYF
J gene: TRBJ1-4; clone size: .; D gene: .; V gene: TRBV18; CDR3 DNA: TGTGCCAGCTCACCCCAACAGGAAACAGGGGAAAAACTGTTTTTT; CDR3 protein: CASSPQQETGEKLFF
J gene: TRBJ2-7; clone size: .; D gene: TRBD1; V gene: TRBV25-1; CDR3 DNA: TGTGCCAGCAGCGAAATGGGACAGAAACCCTACGAGCAGTACTTC; CDR3 protein: CASSEMGQKPYEQYF
J gene: TRBJ2-7; clone size: .; D gene: TRBD1; V gene: TRBV18; CDR3 DNA: TGTGCCAGCTCACGTTCAACCGGGACAGCCTACGAGCAGTACTTC; CDR3 protein: CASSRSTGTAYEQYF
J gene: TRBJ1-2; clone size: once; D gene: .; V gene: TRBV6-2/TRBV6-3; CDR3 DNA: TGTGCCAGCAGTTACCCGGAGGGGCGAGGCTACACCTTC; CDR3 protein: CASSYPEGRGYTF
J gene: TRBJ1-1; clone size: few; D gene: TRBD1; V gene: TRBV29-1; CDR3 DNA: TGCAGCGCGTCAGCTAACCAGGGGGGCACTGAAGCTTTCTTT; CDR3 protein: CSASANQGGTEAFF
J gene: TRBJ1-2; clone size: once; D gene: TRBD1; V gene: TRBV30; CDR3 DNA: TGTGCCTGGTCATATGGGGACAGCTATGGCTACACCTTC; CDR3 protein: CAWSYGDSYGYTF
J gene: TRBJ1-1; clone size: .; D gene: TRBD1; V gene: TRBV28; CDR3 DNA: TGTGCCACCCTACAACAGGGGATGGAGACTGAAGCTTTCTTT; CDR3 protein: CATLQQGMETEAFF
J gene: TRBJ1-1; clone size: .; D gene: .; V gene: TRBV18; CDR3 DNA: TGTGCCAGCTCCCCCCAGGGTGCGTACACTGAAGCTTTCTTT; CDR3 protein: CASSPQGAYTEAFF
J gene: TRBJ1-2; clone size: .; D gene: .; V gene: TRBV7-9; CDR3 DNA: TGTGCCAGCAGCTTGGACCGGACAGAGCGCTACACCTTC; CDR3 protein: CASSLDRTERYTF
J gene: TRBJ1-1; clone size: .; D gene: .; V gene: TRBV14; CDR3 DNA: TGTGCCAGCAGTCCGTCGTTAGGGGCTGAGAGTGAAGCTTTCTTT; CDR3 protein: CASSPSLGAESEAFF
J gene: TRBJ2-2; clone size: .; D gene: .; V gene: TRBV5-5; CDR3 DNA: TGTGCCAGCAGCCAAGGGTGGGGGGGCGCCGGGGAGCTGTTTTTT; CDR3 protein: CASSQGWGGAGELFF
J gene: TRBJ1-2; clone size: .; D gene: .; V gene: TRBV19; CDR3 DNA: TGTGCCAGTACCCGGAACTATGGCTACACCTTC; CDR3 protein: CASTRNYGYTF
J gene: TRBJ2-7; clone size: .; D gene: TRBD2; V gene: TRBV7-2; CDR3 DNA: TGTGCCAGCAGTTCCCGGGGGGGAAGCTCCTACGAGCAGTACTTC; CDR3 protein: CASSSRGGSSYEQYF
J gene: TRBJ1-1; clone size: once; D gene: .; V gene: TRBV29-1; CDR3 DNA: TGCAGCGTTTCGGGGGTAAATACTGAAGCTTTCTTT; CDR3 protein: CSVSGVNTEAFF
J gene: TRBJ2-7; clone size: .; D gene: TRBD1; V gene: TRBV5-4; CDR3 DNA: TGTGCCAGCAGCAAGGAGCGACAGGGGGGCTCCTACGAGCAGTACTTC; CDR3 protein: CASSKERQGGSYEQYF
J gene: TRBJ1-4; clone size: .; D gene: .; V gene: TRBV30; CDR3 DNA: TGTGCCTGGAGCAGAGGGAACAATGAAAAACTGTTTTTT; CDR3 protein: CAWSRGNNEKLFF
J gene: TRBJ1-1; clone size: .; D gene: .; V gene: TRBV28; CDR3 DNA: TGTGCCAGCAGTTTAGGGTGGGGGCGCCAGGAAGCTTTCTTT; CDR3 protein: CASSLGWGRQEAFF
J gene: TRBJ2-2; clone size: .; D gene: TRBD1; V gene: TRBV19; CDR3 DNA: TGTGCCAGTAGCCAAGGGACAGGTCGTCGCACCGGGGAGCTGTTTTTT; CDR3 protein: CASSQGTGRRTGELFF
J gene: TRBJ2-5; clone size: .; D gene: TRBD1; V gene: TRBV28; CDR3 DNA: TGTGCCAGCAGTTTTGCCAGGGGGCAAGAGACCCAGTACTTC; CDR3 protein: CASSFARGQETQYF
J gene: TRBJ2-2; clone size: .; D gene: TRBD1; V gene: TRBV18; CDR3 DNA: TGTGCCAGCTCGCCAGACTCCGGGACAGTCAACACCGGGGAGCTGTTTTTT; CDR3 protein: CASSPDSGTVNTGELFF
J gene: TRBJ1-2; clone size: once; D gene: .; V gene: TRBV28; CDR3 DNA: TGTGCCAGCAGTTTAGTTGTTATTGATGGCTACACCTTC; CDR3 protein: CASSLVVIDGYTF
J gene: TRBJ2-5; clone size: .; D gene: TRBD2; V gene: TRBV10-1; CDR3 DNA: TGCGCCAGCAGTGAAAATAGCGGGAGTGAGACCCAGTACTTC; CDR3 protein: CASSENSGSETQYF